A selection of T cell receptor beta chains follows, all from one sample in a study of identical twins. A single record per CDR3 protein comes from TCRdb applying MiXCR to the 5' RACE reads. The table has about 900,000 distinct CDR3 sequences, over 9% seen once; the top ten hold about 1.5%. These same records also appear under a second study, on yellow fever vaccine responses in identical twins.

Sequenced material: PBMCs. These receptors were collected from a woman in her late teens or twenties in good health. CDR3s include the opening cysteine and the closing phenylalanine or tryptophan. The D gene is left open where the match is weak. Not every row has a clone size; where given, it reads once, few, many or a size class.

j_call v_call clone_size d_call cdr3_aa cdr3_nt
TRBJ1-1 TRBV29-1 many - CSVDRDNTEAFF TGCAGCGTTGACAGGGACAACACTGAAGCTTTCTTT
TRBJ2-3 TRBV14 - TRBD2 CASSTQAGQDTQYF TGTGCCAGCAGCACTCAAGCGGGGCAAGATACGCAGTATTTT
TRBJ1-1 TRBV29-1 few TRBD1 CSVTRTGGSNTEAFF TGCAGCGTTACCCGGACAGGGGGCAGTAACACTGAAGCTTTCTTT
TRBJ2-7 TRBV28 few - CASTTAYEQYF TGTGCCAGCACCACCGCCTACGAGCAGTACTTC
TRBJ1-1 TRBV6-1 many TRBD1 CASSKTTGGFTEAFF TGTGCCAGCAGTAAAACGACAGGGGGCTTCACTGAAGCTTTCTTT
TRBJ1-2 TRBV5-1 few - CASSLVAENYGYTF TGCGCCAGCAGCTTGGTGGCGGAGAACTATGGCTACACCTTC
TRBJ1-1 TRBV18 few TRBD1 CASSPRGTENTEAFF TGTGCCAGCTCACCCCGAGGGACAGAGAACACTGAAGCTTTCTTT
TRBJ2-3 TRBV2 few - CASSERGGGDTQYF TGTGCCAGCAGTGAACGCGGAGGGGGAGATACGCAGTATTTT
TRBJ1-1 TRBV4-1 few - CASSQDNQEFYEKIF TGCGCCAGCAGCCAAGATAACCAGGAGTTCTATGAGAAGATCTTT
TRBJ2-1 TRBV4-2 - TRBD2 CASSQDWSGGGNNEQFF TGTGCCAGCAGCCAAGATTGGAGCGGGGGGGGGAACAATGAGCAGTTCTTC
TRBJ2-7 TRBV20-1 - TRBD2 CSAEGRGGVYEQYF TGCAGTGCCGAAGGCCGGGGAGGGGTCTACGAGCAGTACTTC
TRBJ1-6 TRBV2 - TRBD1 CASQRTGDSPLHF TGTGCCAGTCAGAGGACAGGGGATTCACCCCTCCACTTT
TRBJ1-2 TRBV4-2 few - CASSQDHKQTGYTF TGTGCCAGCAGCCAAGATCATAAACAGACTGGCTACACCTTC
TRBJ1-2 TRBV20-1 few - CSAQGGRDYYGYTF TGCAGTGCTCAGGGAGGGAGGGATTATTATGGCTACACCTTC
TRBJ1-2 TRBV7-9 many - CASSLDGIGGYTF TGTGCCAGCAGCTTAGACGGAATCGGGGGCTACACCTTC
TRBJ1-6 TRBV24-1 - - CATSDSGPGMPLHF TGTGCCACCAGTGACTCGGGACCGGGAATGCCCCTCCACTTT
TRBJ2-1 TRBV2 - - CASSPRKTYNEQFF TGTGCCAGCAGCCCCCGGAAAACCTACAATGAGCAGTTCTTC
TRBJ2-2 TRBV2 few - CASSNQGTKNTGELFF TGTGCCAGCAGTAACCAGGGGACGAAGAACACCGGGGAGCTGTTTTTT
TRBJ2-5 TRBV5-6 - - CASSLIETQYF TGTGCCAGCAGCTTGATAGAGACCCAGTACTTC
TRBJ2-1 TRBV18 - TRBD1 CASSPGTGGLYNEQFF TGTGCCAGCTCACCCGGGACAGGGGGCCTTTACAATGAGCAGTTCTTC
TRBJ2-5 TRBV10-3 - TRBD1 CATKQGSGETQYF TGTGCCACCAAACAGGGGAGCGGAGAGACCCAGTACTTC
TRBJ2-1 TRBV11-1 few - CASSLVGWGNEQFF TGTGCCAGCAGCTTAGTAGGGTGGGGGAATGAGCAGTTCTTC
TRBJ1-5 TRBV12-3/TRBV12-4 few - CASSRISGQPQHF TGTGCCAGCAGTCGGATAAGCGGTCAGCCCCAGCATTTT
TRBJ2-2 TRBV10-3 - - CAISSPLGGFNTGELFF TGTGCCATCAGCTCCCCCCTCGGGGGATTTAACACCGGGGAGCTGTTTTTT
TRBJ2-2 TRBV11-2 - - CASSITRVGELFF TGTGCCAGCAGCATCACTAGGGTCGGGGAGCTGTTTTTT
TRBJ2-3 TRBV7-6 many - CASSLVRGSTDTQYF TGTGCCAGCAGCTTAGTGCGGGGAAGCACAGATACGCAGTATTTT
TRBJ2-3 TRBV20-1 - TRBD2 CSAGGTRDTDTQYF TGCAGTGCTGGGGGGACTAGAGACACAGATACGCAGTATTTT
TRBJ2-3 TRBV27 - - CASSLYAGYPDTQYF TGTGCCAGCAGTTTATACGCGGGGTACCCAGATACGCAGTATTTT
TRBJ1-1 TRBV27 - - CASTAAPSLEAFF TGTGCCAGCACCGCGGCCCCCTCACTTGAAGCTTTCTTT
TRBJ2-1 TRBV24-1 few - CATSDFSGGASYNEQFF TGTGCCACCAGTGATTTTTCCGGGGGCGCGTCCTACAATGAGCAGTTCTTC